A selection of T cell receptor beta chains follows, all from one sample in a study of blood T cell repertoires in COVID-19. Libraries were prepared by immunoSEQ multiplex PCR; TCRdb keeps only in-frame clonotypes and omits some of them. The repertoire holds about 140,000 clones, about three quarters seen once, with around 3.2% in the top ten. Sequenced: PBMCs or T cells enriched from blood (not recorded which). These TCRs come from a woman in her forties or fifties who had recovered from COVID-19. The CDR3 runs from the conserved cysteine through the conserved F or W. The D gene is left open where the match is weak. Rows give clone size only sometimes, using once, few, many, or a class for an expanded clone.

cdr3_aa | cdr3_nt | clone_size | v_call | d_call | j_call
CSAARLSSYNEQFF | TGCAGCGCCGCCCGACTTAGCTCCTACAATGAGCAGTTCTTC | . | TRBV29-1 | . | TRBJ2-1
CASHSVVQRGEQYF | TGTGCCAGTCATTCCGTGGTACAGCGGGGCGAGCAGTACTTC | . | TRBV6-5 | TRBD2 | TRBJ2-7
CSASSGETEAFF | TGCAGCGCCTCCTCGGGGGAAACTGAAGCTTTCTTT | . | TRBV29-1 | . | TRBJ1-1
CASSIDGGFEQFF | TGTGCCAGTAGTATAGATGGGGGCTTTGAGCAGTTCTTC | few | TRBV19 | . | TRBJ2-1
CASSQVIGSYEQYF | TGCGCCAGCAGCCAAGTCATCGGGAGCTACGAGCAGTACTTC | . | TRBV4-1 | . | TRBJ2-7
CASSQPKGTSGSEQFF | TGTGCCAGCAGCCAACCGAAGGGGACTAGCGGGAGTGAGCAGTTCTTC | . | TRBV3-1/TRBV3-2 | TRBD2 | TRBJ2-1
CASSLIGGTSYGYTF | TGTGCCAGCAGTTTGATAGGGGGGACTAGCTATGGCTACACCTTC | . | TRBV27 | . | TRBJ1-2
CASSPQGAAHEQYF | TGTGCCAGCAGCCCACAGGGGGCCGCCCACGAGCAGTACTTC | . | TRBV5-4 | TRBD1 | TRBJ2-7
CASSLGTSGRSDTQYF | TGTGCCAGCAGCTTAGGGACTAGCGGGAGATCAGATACGCAGTATTTT | . | TRBV11-3 | TRBD2 | TRBJ2-3
CASSVTGIGEQYF | TGTGCCAGCAGCGTGACGGGGATTGGCGAGCAGTACTTC | once | TRBV9 | . | TRBJ2-7
CASSYSGLAGIDTQYF | TGTGCCAGCAGTTATTCGGGACTAGCGGGAATAGATACGCAGTATTTT | few | TRBV6-5 | TRBD2 | TRBJ2-3
CSVGQGPYGYTF | TGCAGCGTTGGGCAGGGTCCCTATGGCTACACCTTC | . | TRBV29-1 | . | TRBJ1-2
CASSPGHNQPQHF | TGTGCCAGTAGCCCAGGGCACAATCAGCCCCAGCATTTT | . | TRBV19 | . | TRBJ1-5
CASSVGLPGELFF | TGTGCCAGCAGCGTAGGTCTCCCCGGGGAGCTGTTTTTT | . | TRBV9 | . | TRBJ2-2
CAWSEGLGEAFF | TGTGCCTGGAGCGAGGGTCTTGGTGAAGCTTTCTTT | once | TRBV30 | . | TRBJ1-1
CASSKRTSGRDVPLDTQYF | TGTGCCAGCAGCAAACGGACTAGCGGGAGGGACGTACCTCTGGATACGCAGTATTTT | . | TRBV21-1 | . | TRBJ2-3
CASSQDTGHTEAFF | TGCGCCAGCAGCCAAGACACAGGCCACACTGAAGCTTTCTTT | . | TRBV4-1 | . | TRBJ1-1
CASSRSGTGDGYGYTF | TGTGCCAGCAGCCGATCCGGGACAGGGGATGGCTATGGCTACACCTTC | . | TRBV6-6 | TRBD1 | TRBJ1-2
CASSTRGGSNEKLFF | TGTGCCAGCAGCACCAGGGGCGGGTCTAATGAAAAACTGTTTTTT | few | TRBV5-4 | . | TRBJ1-4
CATSDTDRAGGNTIYF | TGTGCCACCAGTGACACGGACAGGGCGGGAGGAAACACCATATATTTT | . | TRBV24-1 | TRBD1 | TRBJ1-3
CASSVDRGKNIQYF | TGTGCCAGCTCAGTAGACAGGGGCAAAAACATTCAGTACTTC | once | TRBV27 | TRBD1 | TRBJ2-4
CASSLGGYRPKSIQYF | TGTGCCAGCAGCTTAGGCGGCTATAGGCCAAAAAGCATTCAGTACTTC | . | TRBV7-2 | . | TRBJ2-4
CASSHGLAGETQYF | TGCGCCAGCAGCCACGGGCTGGCGGGAGAGACCCAGTACTTC | many | TRBV4-1 | . | TRBJ2-5
CATWSDRGRQTEAFF | TGTGCCACCTGGAGCGACAGGGGGCGGCAAACTGAAGCTTTCTTT | . | TRBV10-3 | TRBD1 | TRBJ1-1
CASSQLRTGNYGYTF | TGTGCCAGCAGTCAACTCAGGACAGGGAACTATGGCTACACCTTC | few | TRBV2 | TRBD1 | TRBJ1-2
CASSLGTSGHSDTQYF | TGTGCCAGCAGCTTAGGGACTAGCGGGCACTCAGATACGCAGTATTTT | . | TRBV7-9 | TRBD2 | TRBJ2-3
CASSEASGRPEQFF | TGTGCCAGCAGCGAAGCTAGCGGGAGACCAGAGCAGTTCTTC | once | TRBV7-9 | TRBD2 | TRBJ2-1
CASSAGDSYNEQFF | TGTGCCAGCTCCGCGGGAGATTCCTACAATGAGCAGTTCTTC | . | TRBV18 | TRBD2 | TRBJ2-1
CSASKGYNSPLHF | TGCAGTGCTAGTAAGGGGTATAATTCACCCCTCCACTTT | . | TRBV20-1 | . | TRBJ1-6
CASTRGGLNTGELFF | TGTGCCAGCACCCGGGGGGGGCTGAACACCGGGGAGCTGTTTTTT | once | TRBV6-5 | TRBD2 | TRBJ2-2
CASSLTLTPGSYEQYF | TGTGCCAGCAGCTTAACCCTCACTCCAGGTTCCTACGAGCAGTACTTC | . | TRBV11-3 | . | TRBJ2-7
CASSSGQGFGSPLHF | TGTGCCAGCAGTTCGGGACAGGGGTTTGGTTCACCCCTCCACTTT | . | TRBV28 | TRBD1 | TRBJ1-6
CASSLGRGGRYEQYF | TGTGCCAGCAGTTTAGGGCGGGGTGGTCGCTACGAGCAGTACTTC | . | TRBV28 | . | TRBJ2-7
CASSPPGRANYGYTF | TGTGCCAGCAGTCCGCCGGGGAGAGCAAACTATGGCTACACCTTC | . | TRBV28 | . | TRBJ1-2
CASSLPGEQYF | TGTGCCAGCAGCTTACCGGGTGAGCAGTACTTC | . | TRBV7-9 | . | TRBJ2-7
CAWSPDRGLGYGYTF | TGTGCCTGGAGCCCGGACAGGGGATTGGGCTATGGCTACACCTTC | . | TRBV30 | TRBD1 | TRBJ1-2
CASRGSFSTNEKLFF | TGTGCCAGCCGCGGGAGTTTTTCAACTAATGAAAAACTGTTTTTT | . | TRBV6-5 | . | TRBJ1-4
CASSWKGLPPYDTQYF | TGTGCCAGCAGCTGGAAGGGACTCCCGCCGTACGATACGCAGTATTTT | . | TRBV5-6 | . | TRBJ2-3
CASSAGTGAGNTIYF | TGCGCCAGCAGTGCCGGGACAGGGGCTGGAAACACCATATATTTT | . | TRBV10-1 | TRBD1 | TRBJ1-3
CATNDWNQPQHF | TGTGCCACCAACGACTGGAATCAGCCCCAGCATTTT | . | TRBV19 | . | TRBJ1-5
CASSKGQGRWAFF | TGTGCCAGCAGTAAAGGACAGGGGCGATGGGCTTTCTTT | few | TRBV27 | TRBD1 | TRBJ1-1
CASSLGGGTPGGTQYF | TGTGCCAGCAGCCTAGGAGGAGGGACTCCAGGGGGTACGCAGTATTTT | . | TRBV7-9 | . | TRBJ2-3
CASSAGTSGSKNTQYF | TGTGCCAGCAGCGCCGGGACTAGCGGGAGTAAAAATACGCAGTATTTT | . | TRBV9 | TRBD2 | TRBJ2-3
CASSQTKGPYNEQFF | TGTGCCAGCAGTCAAACTAAAGGCCCCTACAATGAGCAGTTCTTC | . | TRBV28 | . | TRBJ2-1
CASQSAEGYTF | TGTGCCAGCCAGAGCGCGGAAGGCTACACCTTC | . | TRBV6-4 | . | TRBJ1-2